The 14 T cell receptor beta chains reported below all come from one sample, sequenced in a study of sequential checkpoint blockade in melanoma. This table comes from immunoSEQ multiplex PCR, and its TCRdb copy is limited to in-frame clones, with some not included. The table lists 40,000 or so clones, just under 85% of them singletons. Specified treatment: randomized to nivolumab then ipilimumab (arm A) or the reverse (arm B). The material sequenced was CD8+ T cells sorted from blood (inferred from file names), taken from a patient given nivolumab and ipilimumab in sequence. The receptors stem from a human donor with melanoma.

The rearrangement joins TRBV4-2 to TRBJ2-7; D gene uncertain. CDR1 and CDR2 from the germline V gene are LGHNA and YNFKEQ. This CDR3 has 15 amino acids. Trimming cost V 0 bases and J 0 bases, with 9 bases left between them. In DNA form, the CDR3 reads TGTGCCAGCAGCCAAGAGAGGCTACCCTCCTACGAGCAGTACTTC. Its translation is CASSQERLPSYEQYF.

The chain joins TRBV27 to TRBJ2-7; D may be TRBD1 (5 bases). CDR3 length equals 15 residues. Germline CDR1 and CDR2: MNHEY and SMNVEV (reference sequence). Deletions cut 6 bases from V and 0 bases from J, with 15 bases between. CDR3 bases: TGTGCCAGCAGCCAAGACAGTTCAACCTCCTACGAGCAGTACTTC. This gives the protein CASSQDSSTSYEQYF.

This clone has just one count. This sequence joins TRBV7-2 and TRBJ1-6; tentatively, D is TRBD1 (5 bases). Germline-derived CDR1 and CDR2 are SGHTA and FQGNSA. The V and J ends lost 5 bases and 8 bases respectively, with 25 bases between them. The length of the CDR3 is 18 residues. DNA of the CDR3: TGTGCCAGCAGCGCGGGACTGGGAGAGGGGCCAATCTATTCACCCCTCCACTTT. Translation: CASSAGLGEGPIYSPLHF.

This rearrangement joins TRBV11-2 to TRBJ2-7, with a weak D call TRBD2 (6 bases). The CDR3 runs to 14 residues. Per the germline V gene, CDR1 is SGHAT and CDR2 is FQNNGV. The V gene lost 2 bases and the J gene lost 4 bases, with 12 bases spanning the gap. This chain's CDR3 is CASSLSSGEYEQYF. CDR3 sequence (DNA): TGTGCCAGCAGCTTAAGTTCGGGGGAGTACGAGCAGTACTTC.

The V call is TRBV27, the J call TRBJ2-7; 8 positions match TRBD1. CDR3 length: 15 residues. Trimming at V came to 4 bases and at J to 3 bases, leaving 8 bases not matched to a gene. The germline V gene encodes CDR1 MNHEY and CDR2 SMNVEV (reference sequence). The CDR3 nucleotides read TGTGCCAGCAGTTCTCAGGGGGCAACGATCTACGAGCAGTACTTC. Translation: CASSSQGATIYEQYF.

This clone showed up just a few times. V usage is TRBV5-1 and J usage is TRBJ2-5; 8 nucleotides align to TRBD1. The end of the DNA is better explained by TRBJ2-7, so the J call may be wrong. The CDR3 has 14 residues. The germline CDR1 and CDR2 sequences are SGHRS and YFSETQ. The CDR3 nucleotides read TGCGCCAGCAGACACGAAGGACAGGGCTACGAGCAGTACTTC. Its protein product is CASRHEGQGYEQYF.

This clone is classed as medium-sized (0.01 to 0.1%). CDR3 sequence (DNA): TGTGTGGTGGGACAGGGGGAAGGAAACACCATATATTTT. Its translation: CVVGQGEGNTIYF. The chain employs TRBV7-9 and TRBJ1-3; TRBD1 matches 11 bases. This CDR3 region has 13 residues. The germline gives CDR1 SEHNR, CDR2 FQNEAQ (reference sequence).

The J gene is TRBJ2-7, the V gene TRBV6-6, with 7 bases aligning to TRBD2. This CDR3 has 14 amino acids. V lost 6 bases, J lost 4 bases, and 9 bases stayed unmatched. Germline V lookup: CDR1 MNHNY, CDR2 SVGAGI (reference sequence). CDR3 nucleotides: TGTGCCAGCAGCCCCGCGGGGGAGGGATACGAGCAGTACTTC. Protein product: CASSPAGEGYEQYF.

This clone has just a few counts. The genes are TRBV28 and TRBJ1-3; 7 bases are a match to TRBD1. The germline V gene encodes CDR1 MDHEN and CDR2 SYDVKM. The trim removed 6 bases at V and 0 bases at J, leaving 5 bases unmatched. This CDR3 has 15 amino acids. For the CDR3, the DNA is TGTGCCAGCAGGACAGGGCCGGGCTCTGGAAACACCATATATTTT. Amino acids: CASRTGPGSGNTIYF.

The CDR3 here is CASSHERGGGETQYF. CDR3 nucleotide sequence: TGTGCCAGCAGCCACGAGCGGGGGGGCGGAGAGACCCAGTACTTC. The rearrangement joins TRBV4-2 to TRBJ2-5; 10 bases match TRBD2. V was pared by 3 bases and J by 4 bases, with 5 bases of the junction left unmatched. The length of the CDR3 is 15 residues. Germline V lookup: CDR1 LGHNA, CDR2 YNFKEQ.

This chain links TRBV2 with TRBJ2-2; possibly TRBD1 for D (5 bases). CDR1 SNHLY and CDR2 FYNNEI come from the germline V gene. The CDR3 covers 15 residues. V lost 5 bases and J lost 2, with 12 bases in between. CDR3 amino acids: CASSSPDSNTGELFF. CDR3 bases: TGTGCCAGCAGTTCCCCCGACAGCAACACCGGGGAGCTGTTTTTT.

In its sample, this clone was seen once. V gene TRBV29-1 combines with J gene TRBJ1-1, with 12 bases matching TRBD1. The CDR3 has 15 amino acids. From germline, CDR1 is SQVTM and CDR2 ANQGSEA. V dropped 2 bases and J dropped 3; count of bases not matched to a gene: 4. The CDR3 protein is CSVETGDRGHTEAFF. DNA of the CDR3: TGCAGCGTTGAAACGGGGGACAGGGGGCACACTGAAGCTTTCTTT.

The V call is TRBV7-9, the J call TRBJ1-2; D is uncertain. The CDR3 is 12 amino acids. Germline V gene data show CDR1 as SEHNR and CDR2 as FQNEAQ (reference sequence). The ends were cut back, 2 bases at V and 8 bases at J, with 9 bases in the middle. CDR3 sequence reads: CASSLPGEGYTF. The CDR3 bases are TGTGCCAGCAGCTTACCTGGAGAGGGCTACACCTTC.

This clone was observed a single time. The rearrangement uses TRBV9 and TRBJ2-1; 7 nucleotides align to TRBD2. V lost 1 base, J lost 8 bases, and 3 bases stayed unmatched. The CDR3 totals 13 residues. The germline gives CDR1 SGDLS, CDR2 YYNGEE. CDR3 DNA sequence: TGTGCCAGCAGCGTATATGGGGGGGATGAGCAGTTCTTC. Its protein is CASSVYGGDEQFF.